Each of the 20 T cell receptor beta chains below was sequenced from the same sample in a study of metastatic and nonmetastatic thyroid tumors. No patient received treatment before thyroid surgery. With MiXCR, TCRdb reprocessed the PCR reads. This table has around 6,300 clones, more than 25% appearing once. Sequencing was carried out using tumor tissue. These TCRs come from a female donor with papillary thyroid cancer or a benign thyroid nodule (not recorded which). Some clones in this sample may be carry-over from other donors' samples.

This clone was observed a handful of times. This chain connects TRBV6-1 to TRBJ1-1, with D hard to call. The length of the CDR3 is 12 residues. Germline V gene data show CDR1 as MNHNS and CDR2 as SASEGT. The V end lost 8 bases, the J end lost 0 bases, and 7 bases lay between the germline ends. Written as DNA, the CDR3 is TGTGCCAGCGCCCCGATGAACACTGAAGCTTTCTTT. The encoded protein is CASAPMNTEAFF.

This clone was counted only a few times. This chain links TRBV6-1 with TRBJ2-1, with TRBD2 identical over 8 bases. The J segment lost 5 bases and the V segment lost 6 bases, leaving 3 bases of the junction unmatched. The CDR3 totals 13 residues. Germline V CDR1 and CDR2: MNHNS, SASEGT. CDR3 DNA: TGTGCCAGCAGAGCGCGGGGGGACAATGAGCAGTTCTTC. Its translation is CASRARGDNEQFF.

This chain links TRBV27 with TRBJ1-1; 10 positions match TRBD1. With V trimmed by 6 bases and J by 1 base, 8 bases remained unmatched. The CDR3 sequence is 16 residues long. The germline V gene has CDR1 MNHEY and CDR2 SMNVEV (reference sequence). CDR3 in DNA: TGTGCCAGCAGGGCCGGGACAGGGGCAGGGAACACTGAAGCTTTCTTT. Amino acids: CASRAGTGAGNTEAFF.

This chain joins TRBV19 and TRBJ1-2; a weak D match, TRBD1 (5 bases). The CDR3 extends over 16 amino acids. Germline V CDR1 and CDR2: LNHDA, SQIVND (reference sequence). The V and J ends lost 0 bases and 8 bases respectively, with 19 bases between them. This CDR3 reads CASSIDPPTQNRGYTF. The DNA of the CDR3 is TGTGCCAGTAGTATAGACCCGCCTACTCAGAACAGGGGCTACACCTTC.

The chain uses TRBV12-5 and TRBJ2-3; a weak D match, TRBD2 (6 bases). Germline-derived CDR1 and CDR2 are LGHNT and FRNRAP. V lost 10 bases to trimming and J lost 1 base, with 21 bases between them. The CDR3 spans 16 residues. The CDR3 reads CATGPRTGGGTDTQYF. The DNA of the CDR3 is TGTGCTACGGGACCCAGGACTGGCGGGGGCACAGATACGCAGTATTTT.

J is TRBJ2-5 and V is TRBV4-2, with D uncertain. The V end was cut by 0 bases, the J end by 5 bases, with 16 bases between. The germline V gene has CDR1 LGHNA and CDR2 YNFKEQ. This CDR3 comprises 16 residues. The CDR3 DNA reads TGTGCCAGCAGCCAAGAACTCGGACGGTGGGGTGAGACCCAGTACTTC. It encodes CASSQELGRWGETQYF.

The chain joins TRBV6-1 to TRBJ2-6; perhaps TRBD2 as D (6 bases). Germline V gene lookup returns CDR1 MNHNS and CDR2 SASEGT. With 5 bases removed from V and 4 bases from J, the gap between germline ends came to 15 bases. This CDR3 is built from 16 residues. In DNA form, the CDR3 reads TGTGCCAGCAGTCAGGTGGCCGGGAGAGGGGCCAACGTCCTGACTTTC. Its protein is CASSQVAGRGANVLTF.

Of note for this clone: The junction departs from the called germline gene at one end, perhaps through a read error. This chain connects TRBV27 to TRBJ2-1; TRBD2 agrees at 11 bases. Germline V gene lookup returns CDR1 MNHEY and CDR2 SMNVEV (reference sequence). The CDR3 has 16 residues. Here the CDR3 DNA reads TGTGCCAGCAGTCACCAACTAGCGGGAGCCGTAAATGATCAGTTCTTT. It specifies CASSHQLAGAVNDQFF.

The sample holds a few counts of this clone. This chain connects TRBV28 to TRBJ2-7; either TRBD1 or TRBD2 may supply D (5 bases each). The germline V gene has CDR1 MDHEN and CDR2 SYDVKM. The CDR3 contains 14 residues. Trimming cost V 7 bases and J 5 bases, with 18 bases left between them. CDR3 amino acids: CASKPGQRFHEQYF. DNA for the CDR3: TGTGCCAGCAAACCGGGGCAGAGGTTCCACGAGCAGTACTTC.

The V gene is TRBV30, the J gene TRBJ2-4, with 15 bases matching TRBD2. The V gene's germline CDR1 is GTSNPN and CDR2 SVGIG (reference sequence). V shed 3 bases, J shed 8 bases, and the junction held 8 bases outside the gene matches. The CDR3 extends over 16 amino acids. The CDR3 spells CAWSAGTSGGLHIQYF. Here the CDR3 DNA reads TGTGCCTGGAGCGCAGGGACTAGCGGGGGGCTGCACATTCAGTACTTC.

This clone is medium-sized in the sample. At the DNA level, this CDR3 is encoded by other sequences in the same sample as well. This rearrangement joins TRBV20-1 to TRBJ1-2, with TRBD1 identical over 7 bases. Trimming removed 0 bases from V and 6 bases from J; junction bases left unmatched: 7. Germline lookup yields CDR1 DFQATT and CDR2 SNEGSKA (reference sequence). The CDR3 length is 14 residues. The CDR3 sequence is CSARDLRGRDGYTF. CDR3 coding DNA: TGCAGTGCTAGAGATCTCAGGGGGAGGGATGGCTACACCTTC.

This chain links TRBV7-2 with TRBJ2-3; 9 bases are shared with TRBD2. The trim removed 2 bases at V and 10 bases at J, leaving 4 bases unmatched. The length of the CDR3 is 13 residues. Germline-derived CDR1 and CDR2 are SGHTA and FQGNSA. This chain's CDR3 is CASSLSSGKSQYF. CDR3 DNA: TGTGCCAGCAGCTTATCTAGCGGGAAATCGCAGTATTTT.

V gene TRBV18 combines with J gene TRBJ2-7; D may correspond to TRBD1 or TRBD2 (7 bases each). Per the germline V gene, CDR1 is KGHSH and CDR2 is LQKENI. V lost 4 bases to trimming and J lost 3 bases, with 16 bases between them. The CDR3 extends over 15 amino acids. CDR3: CASSQWEGQLYEQYF. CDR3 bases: TGTGCCAGCTCACAATGGGAGGGACAGCTCTACGAGCAGTACTTC. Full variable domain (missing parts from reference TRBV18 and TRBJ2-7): NAGVMQNPRHLVRRRGQEARLRCSPMKGHSHVYWYRQLPEEGLKFMVYLQKENIIDESGMPKERFSAEFPKEGPSILRIQQVVRGDSAAYFCASSQWEGQLYEQYFGPGTRLTVT.

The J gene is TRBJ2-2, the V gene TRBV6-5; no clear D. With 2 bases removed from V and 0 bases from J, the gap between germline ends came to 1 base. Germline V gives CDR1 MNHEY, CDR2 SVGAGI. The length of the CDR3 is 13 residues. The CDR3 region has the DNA TGTGCCAGCAGTTACACGAACACCGGGGAGCTGTTTTTT. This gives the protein CASSYTNTGELFF.

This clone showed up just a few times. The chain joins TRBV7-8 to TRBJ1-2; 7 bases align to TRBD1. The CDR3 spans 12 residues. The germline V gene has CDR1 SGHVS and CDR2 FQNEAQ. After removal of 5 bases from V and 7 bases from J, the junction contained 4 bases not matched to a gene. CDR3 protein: CASSATGFGYTF. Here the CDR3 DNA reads TGTGCCAGCAGCGCGACAGGGTTTGGCTACACCTTC.

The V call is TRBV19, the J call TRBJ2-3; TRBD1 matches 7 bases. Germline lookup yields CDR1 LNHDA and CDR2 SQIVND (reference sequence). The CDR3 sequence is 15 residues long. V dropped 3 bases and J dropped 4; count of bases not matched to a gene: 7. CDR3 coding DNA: TGTGCCAGTAGTATTCAGGGGGAGCTGTCAGATACGCAGTATTTT. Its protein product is CASSIQGELSDTQYF. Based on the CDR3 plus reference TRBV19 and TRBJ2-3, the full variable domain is DGGITQSPKYLFRKEGQNVTLSCEQNLNHDAMYWYRQDPGQGLRLIYYSQIVNDFQKGDIAEGYSVSREKKESFPLTVTSAQKNPTAFYLCASSIQGELSDTQYFGPGTRLTVL.

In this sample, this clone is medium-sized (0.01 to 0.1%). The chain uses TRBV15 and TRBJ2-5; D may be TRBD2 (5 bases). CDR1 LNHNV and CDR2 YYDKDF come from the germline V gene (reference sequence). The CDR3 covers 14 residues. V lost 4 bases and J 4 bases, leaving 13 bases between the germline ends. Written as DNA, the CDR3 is TGTGCCACCAGCACTCCCTCGGGGATAGAGACCCAGTACTTC. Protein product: CATSTPSGIETQYF. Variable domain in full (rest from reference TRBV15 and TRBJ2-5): DAMVIQNPRYQVTQFGKPVTLSCSQTLNHNVMYWYQQKSSQAPKLLFHYYDKDFNNEADTPDNFQSRRPNTSFCFLDIRSPGLGDTAMYLCATSTPSGIETQYFGPGTRLLVL.

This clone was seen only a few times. The CDR3 here is CASSAPNGYTF. The CDR3 nucleotides are TGTGCCAGCAGCGCACCAAATGGCTACACCTTC. The genes are TRBV9 and TRBJ1-2, with D unclear. This CDR3 spans 11 amino acids. V lost 3 bases and J lost 6, with 6 bases in between. Germline V gives CDR1 SGDLS, CDR2 YYNGEE. The full variable domain, completed using reference TRBV9 and TRBJ1-2, is DSGVTQTPKHLITATGQRVTLRCSPRSGDLSVYWYQQSLDQGLQFLIQYYNGEERAKGNILERFSAQQFPDLHSELNLSSLELGDSALYFCASSAPNGYTFGSGTRLTVV.

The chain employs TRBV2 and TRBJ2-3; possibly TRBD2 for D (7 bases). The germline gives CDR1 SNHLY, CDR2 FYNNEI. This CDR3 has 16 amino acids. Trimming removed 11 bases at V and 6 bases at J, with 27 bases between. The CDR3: CAGTHAGKGEGDTQYF. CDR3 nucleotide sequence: TGTGCCGGCACCCACGCGGGAAAGGGGGAGGGTGATACGCAGTATTTT.

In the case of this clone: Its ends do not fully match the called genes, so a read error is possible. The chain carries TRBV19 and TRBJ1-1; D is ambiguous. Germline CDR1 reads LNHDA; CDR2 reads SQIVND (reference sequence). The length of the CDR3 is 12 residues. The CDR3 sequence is CATCTWSAEALF. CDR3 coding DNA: TGTGCCACTTGTACCTGGAGTGCTGAAGCTCTCTTT. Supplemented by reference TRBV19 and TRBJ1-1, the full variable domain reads DGGITQSPKYLFRKEGQNVTLSCEQNLNHDAMYWYRQDPGQGLRLIYYSQIVNDFQKGDIAEGYSVSREKKESFPLTVTSAQKNPTAFYLCATCTWSAEALFGQGTRLTVV.